The 5 T cell receptor beta chains in this list originate from one sample, sequenced in a study of blood T cells in healthy people across ages. Next came a second PCR, run for about 6 to 12 cycles, which used a sample-barcoded 5' primer along with a J-beta primer mix. TCRdb independently ran MiXCR on the 5' RACE reads; one entry per CDR3 protein. The data show some 560,000 distinct CDR3 sequences, with around a quarter seen just once and under 4.5% held by the top ten. These data are also associated with another study on T cells of mothers and their children.

The sample comprised blood. These receptors all stem from a boy aged 2 to 10 in good health.

The rearrangement joins TRBV19 to TRBJ1-5, with a tentative D call TRBD1 (5 bases). Per germline, CDR1 LNHDA and CDR2 SQIVND (reference sequence). The CDR3 runs 14 residues. V shed 3 bases and J shed 4 bases, with 10 bases lying between them. The CDR3 reads CASSIRGVNQPQHF. The DNA of the CDR3 is TGTGCCAGTAGTATTCGGGGCGTAAATCAGCCCCAGCATTTT.

In DNA, the CDR3 is TGCGCCAGCAGCCCAACCGGGGACAGCTTGAACACTGAAGCTTTCTTT. This translates into CASSPTGDSLNTEAFF. The chain employs TRBV5-1 and TRBJ1-1; TRBD1 matches at 7 bases. The germline V gene encodes CDR1 SGHRS and CDR2 YFSETQ. Trimming at V came to 4 bases and at J to 0 bases, leaving 9 bases not matched to a gene. The length of the CDR3 is 16 residues.

This clonotype was observed a handful of times. The chain is built from TRBV12-3 or TRBV12-4 and TRBJ2-1; the match to TRBD2 covers 9 bases. This CDR3 is built from 18 residues. The V and J ends lost 6 bases and 0 bases, in that order; junction bases with no gene match: 12. CDR3 protein: CASRPAGLASSSYNEQFF. CDR3 nucleotides: TGTGCCAGCAGACCAGCCGGACTAGCGTCCAGCTCCTACAATGAGCAGTTCTTC.

The chain employs TRBV20-1 and TRBJ1-2, with D possibly matching TRBD1 (6 bases). Germline-derived CDR1 and CDR2 are DFQATT and SNEGSKA (reference sequence). The V and J ends lost 6 bases and 0 bases respectively, with 14 bases between them. The CDR3 loop spans 14 amino acids. CDR3 in DNA: TGCAGTGCCGAGACAGGTGCTACTAACTATGGCTACACCTTC. Translation gives CSAETGATNYGYTF.

The CDR3: CASRHRVFGNTIYF. In DNA form, the CDR3 reads TGTGCCAGCAGACACAGGGTGTTCGGAAACACCATATATTTT. The chain joins TRBV12-3 or TRBV12-4 to TRBJ1-3; tentatively, D is TRBD1 (6 bases). The CDR3 covers 14 residues. Trimming cost V 6 bases and J 4 bases, with 13 bases left between them.